These 22 T cell receptor beta chains were all obtained from the same sample, sequenced in a study of PD-1 blockade in classical Hodgkin lymphoma. Every one of the patients relapsed after autologous stem cell transplantation (brentuximab vedotin exposure was variable). The protocol was immunoSEQ multiplex PCR, while the TCRdb copy is restricted to in-frame clones and leaves out a portion. The table has some 45,000 clones, roughly 90% seen once. The sample consisted of peripheral blood mononuclear cells (PBMCs), taken at baseline. Receptors were obtained from a human donor with classical Hodgkin lymphoma.

This clone was found once. This chain links TRBV27 with TRBJ1-1; TRBD1 might be the D (5 bases). Trimming removed 10 bases from V and 2 bases from J, with 17 bases in between. Germline-derived CDR1 and CDR2 are MNHEY and SMNVEV (reference sequence). The CDR3 totals 14 residues. CDR3 in amino acids: CATPPGALNTEAFF. The CDR3, as DNA: TGTGCCACTCCCCCCGGGGCTTTAAACACTGAAGCTTTCTTT.

The rearrangement uses TRBV7-9 and TRBJ2-7; TRBD1 agrees at 7 bases. This CDR3 comprises 17 residues. Germline-derived CDR1 and CDR2 are SEHNR and FQNEAQ (reference sequence). V trimming: 5 bases; J trimming: 4 bases; junction bases outside the gene matches: 17. The CDR3 DNA follows: TGTGCCAGCAGCAGACAGGGATCCAGACTTCAAGATTACGAGCAGTACTTC. Translation gives CASSRQGSRLQDYEQYF.

The V and J genes are TRBV7-6 and TRBJ2-7; 9 bases map to TRBD2. The germline CDR1 and CDR2 sequences are SGHVS and FNYEAQ. V dropped 5 bases and J dropped 7; count of bases not matched to a gene: 18. The CDR3 totals 17 residues. The CDR3: CASSAGTSSPLMGEQYF. The CDR3 DNA is TGTGCCAGCAGCGCCGGGACTAGCAGTCCCCTTATGGGGGAGCAGTACTTC.

This chain connects TRBV5-1 to TRBJ2-7, with 10 bases fitting TRBD1. This CDR3 region has 15 residues. The V segment lost 0 bases and the J segment 7 bases; nucleotides outside the gene matches: 7. In germline, CDR1 is SGHRS, CDR2 YFSETQ. CDR3 amino acids: CASSLAGTGEGEQYF. DNA for the CDR3: TGCGCCAGCAGCTTGGCCGGGACAGGGGAAGGGGAGCAGTACTTC.

A single count supports this clone. The chain carries TRBV27 and TRBJ2-1; 7 positions match TRBD2. Per the germline V gene, CDR1 is MNHEY and CDR2 is SMNVEV (reference sequence). The CDR3 covers 15 residues. With 2 bases clipped from V and 8 bases from J, the junction kept 9 bases outside the gene matches. CDR3 in DNA: TGTGCCAGCAGTTTACCGGGGGGTAGCGGCCATGAGCAGTTCTTC. Protein sequence: CASSLPGGSGHEQFF.

The J gene is TRBJ1-3, the V gene TRBV10-1, with a weak D call TRBD1 (6 bases). This CDR3 region has 15 residues. In germline, CDR1 is WNHNN, CDR2 SYGVQD (reference sequence). Trimming removed 5 bases at V and 2 bases at J, with 13 bases between. The CDR3: CASSSGTKTGNTIYF. Written as DNA, the CDR3 is TGCGCCAGCAGTTCCGGGACAAAAACTGGAAACACCATATATTTT.

The chain is built from TRBV10-3 and TRBJ2-1; TRBD2 agrees at 7 bases. Germline V gene sequence: CDR1 ENHRY, CDR2 SYGVKD. V lost 0 bases to trimming and J lost 2 bases; unmatched junction nucleotides: 7. This CDR3 has 17 amino acids. In nucleotides, the CDR3 is TGTGCCATCAGTGAGTCGACAAGCGGGAATACCTACAATGAGCAGTTCTTC. This translates into CAISESTSGNTYNEQFF.

This clone was seen a few times. The chain uses TRBV28 and TRBJ1-3; possible D gene TRBD1, 5 bases. This CDR3 has 15 amino acids. The V end was cut by 8 bases, the J end by 0 bases, with 14 bases between. Germline V CDR1 and CDR2: MDHEN, SYDVKM. This CDR3 reads CASRGEGFSGNTIYF. DNA of the CDR3: TGTGCCAGCCGAGGGGAGGGCTTCTCTGGAAACACCATATATTTT.

The chain links TRBV5-1 to TRBJ2-7; no definite D call. Trimming shortened V by 0 bases and J by 2 bases, and 9 bases separated the two germline ends. Germline V gives CDR1 SGHRS, CDR2 YFSETQ. This CDR3 comprises 14 residues. The CDR3 nucleotides read TGCGCCAGCAGCTTGGCGGGCAGAACCTACGAGCAGTACTTC. Encoded protein: CASSLAGRTYEQYF.

This chain connects TRBV5-4 to TRBJ2-1, with TRBD1 identical over 8 bases. The CDR3 runs 15 residues. The V segment lost 3 bases and the J segment 5 bases; nucleotides outside the gene matches: 7. CDR1 and CDR2 from the germline V gene are SGHNT and YYREEE (reference sequence). The CDR3 nucleotides read TGTGCCAGCAGCTGGGGGATGGACAGGGACAATGAGCAGTTCTTC. This gives the protein CASSWGMDRDNEQFF.

The J gene is TRBJ2-7, the V gene TRBV4-2, with D unclear. Germline CDR1 is LGHNA and CDR2 is YNFKEQ. The ends were cut back, 0 bases at V and 0 bases at J, with 12 bases in the middle. This CDR3 has 16 residues. The CDR3 loop reads CASSQEAGISSYEQYF. Written as DNA, the CDR3 is TGTGCCAGCAGCCAAGAAGCCGGAATAAGCTCCTACGAGCAGTACTTC.

The rearrangement joins TRBV27 to TRBJ2-7; maybe TRBD1 (6 bases). The CDR3 length is 13 residues. Germline loops: CDR1 MNHEY, CDR2 SMNVEV (reference sequence). V was trimmed by 6 bases and J by 6 bases, leaving 15 bases between them. The CDR3 DNA follows: TGTGCCAGCAGCTTTACAGGGTTTCGCGAGCAGTACTTC. This translates into CASSFTGFREQYF.

The chain combines TRBV9 with TRBJ2-7, with D perhaps TRBD1 (7 bases). The length of the CDR3 is 13 residues. Trimming pared 4 bases from V and 7 bases from J, leaving 15 bases between. CDR1 is SGDLS and CDR2 is YYNGEE in the germline V gene. CDR3 sequence reads: CASSPGGFGEQYF. DNA of the CDR3: TGTGCCAGCAGCCCAGGGGGGTTTGGAGAGCAGTACTTC.

The chain employs TRBV23-1 and TRBJ2-2, with D maybe TRBD2 (7 bases). TRBV23-1 is sorted into the ORF group, with uncertain function. There are 19 residues in the CDR3. V was clipped by 4 bases and J by 1 base, with 22 bases between them. CDR3 nucleotide sequence: TGCGCCAGCAGTCTACCGGGTGTCTCGGGGGGCCTGAACACCGGGGAGCTGTTTTTT. It is translated as CASSLPGVSGGLNTGELFF.

This sequence joins TRBV9 and TRBJ2-2, with 14 nucleotides matching TRBD2. The CDR3 length is 19 residues. Germline CDR1 is SGDLS and CDR2 is YYNGEE. V was pared by 0 bases and J by 0 bases, with 4 bases of the junction left unmatched. The CDR3 is CASSVAGLAGGANTGELFF. The CDR3 DNA reads as TGTGCCAGCAGCGTAGCAGGACTAGCGGGGGGCGCGAACACCGGGGAGCTGTTTTTT.

The chain couples TRBV28 to TRBJ1-2; TRBD1 might be the D (6 bases). This CDR3 has 12 residues. Germline CDR1 reads MDHEN; CDR2 reads SYDVKM. The V and J ends lost 6 bases and 8 bases respectively, with 13 bases between them. The CDR3 coding sequence is TGTGCCAGCAGCCCGGACAGTCGGGGCTACACCTTC. This translates into CASSPDSRGYTF.

This clone was observed a single time. V gene TRBV19 combines with J gene TRBJ1-5; D might be TRBD1 (6 bases). The length of the CDR3 is 15 residues. Germline CDR1 LNHDA, CDR2 SQIVND (reference sequence). Trimming took off 6 bases at V and 1 base at J, with 13 bases between the two ends. The CDR3 region is CASRIRGVSNQPQHF. The CDR3 DNA reads as TGTGCCAGTAGGATAAGGGGGGTGAGCAATCAGCCCCAGCATTTT.

The sample holds one count of this clone. The V call is TRBV6-1, the J call TRBJ2-3, with TRBD2 matching over 9 bases. V shed 6 bases and J 0 bases; nucleotides not matched to a gene: 4. The CDR3 length is 15 residues. Germline CDR1 MNHNS, CDR2 SASEGT. CDR3 DNA: TGTGCCAGCAGGATTAGCGGGGGTAGCACAGATACGCAGTATTTT. Its translation is CASRISGGSTDTQYF.

The chain uses TRBV4-2 and TRBJ1-1; weak D call: TRBD1 (5 bases). The ends were cut back, 0 bases at V and 4 bases at J, with 9 bases in the middle. The germline V gene encodes CDR1 LGHNA and CDR2 YNFKEQ. The CDR3 is made up of 14 amino acids. CDR3 amino acids: CASSQDLGGTEAFF. DNA for the CDR3: TGTGCCAGCAGCCAAGACCTGGGGGGCACTGAAGCTTTCTTT.

V and J are TRBV18 and TRBJ1-2; D unclear. The CDR3 covers 14 residues. The ends were cut back, 2 bases at V and 1 base at J, with 8 bases in the middle. Per germline, CDR1 KGHSH and CDR2 LQKENI. DNA of the CDR3: TGTGCCAGCTCACCAAGCAAGGGTAACTATGGCTACACCTTC. Translation: CASSPSKGNYGYTF.

The chain joins TRBV5-1 to TRBJ2-5; TRBD2 aligns across 8 bases. V shed 5 bases, J shed 1 base, and the junction held 10 bases outside the gene matches. Germline V gene data show CDR1 as SGHRS and CDR2 as YFSETQ. There are 16 residues in the CDR3. The CDR3 is CASRRGSSGPQETQYF. CDR3 DNA sequence: TGCGCCAGCAGAAGGGGTTCTAGCGGGCCCCAAGAGACCCAGTACTTC.

A remark on this clone: The same CDR3 also results from other DNA sequences found in this sample. The chain is built from TRBV9 and TRBJ2-7, with TRBD1 matching 8 bases. The germline V gene encodes CDR1 SGDLS and CDR2 YYNGEE. The CDR3 has 14 amino acids. The J segment lost 2 bases and the V segment lost 2 bases, leaving 3 bases of the junction unmatched. This CDR3 reads CASSVGQGTYEQYF. The CDR3 DNA reads as TGTGCCAGCAGCGTCGGACAGGGCACCTACGAGCAGTACTTC.